Below are 14 T cell receptor beta chains sequenced from a single sample in a study of blood T cell repertoires in COVID-19. Sequenced by immunoSEQ multiplex PCR; TCRdb stores in-frame clones only, minus some. The data show roughly 410,000 clones, with 80% to 90% seen just once and 2.3% held by the top ten. The sequenced sample was peripheral blood. These TCRs come from a woman aged 60-70 years with COVID-19, enrolled during active disease.

The chain couples TRBV19 to TRBJ1-1, with a tentative D call TRBD1 (5 bases). Trimming cost V 5 bases and J 0 bases, with 16 bases left between them. The V gene's germline CDR1 is LNHDA and CDR2 SQIVND (reference sequence). This CDR3 is built from 16 residues. The CDR3 here is CASSPTLGRVNTEAFF. The CDR3 DNA sequence: TGTGCCAGTAGTCCCACCCTGGGCAGGGTGAACACTGAAGCTTTCTTT. The whole variable domain, remainder taken from reference TRBV19 and TRBJ1-1, is DGGITQSPKYLFRKEGQNVTLSCEQNLNHDAMYWYRQDPGQGLRLIYYSQIVNDFQKGDIAEGYSVSREKKESFPLTVTSAQKNPTAFYLCASSPTLGRVNTEAFFGQGTRLTVV.

CDR3 in DNA: TGTGCCAGCAGCTCGGGACAGTTGGGCAATCAGCCCCAGCATTTT. Amino acid sequence: CASSSGQLGNQPQHF. The chain joins TRBV11-2 to TRBJ1-5; 7 bases align to TRBD1. The germline gives CDR1 SGHAT, CDR2 FQNNGV. The CDR3 totals 15 residues. V was pared by 4 bases and J by 2 bases, with 5 bases of the junction left unmatched.

The V gene is TRBV27, the J gene TRBJ1-2; 7 positions match TRBD1. Germline V gene sequence: CDR1 MNHEY, CDR2 SMNVEV (reference sequence). The CDR3 sequence is 12 residues long. After removal of 8 bases from V and 4 bases from J, the junction contained 4 bases not matched to a gene. The CDR3 nucleotides are TGTGCCAGCGGGACAGCGATCTATGGCTACACCTTC. It yields the protein CASGTAIYGYTF.

This chain links TRBV15 with TRBJ2-3, with 13 bases lining up with TRBD2. Germline lookup yields CDR1 LNHNV and CDR2 YYDKDF (reference sequence). Trimming cost V 1 base and J 4 bases; bases outside gene matches: 5. This CDR3 region has 17 residues. DNA of the CDR3: TGTGCCACCAGCAGAGTTACTAGCGGGGGGGCCGCAGATACGCAGTATTTT. As protein: CATSRVTSGGAADTQYF.

CDR3 nucleotide sequence: TGTGCCAGCAGCTTTTTACAGGGGAGAAACACCATATATTTT. Translation gives CASSFLQGRNTIYF. This chain links TRBV5-6 with TRBJ1-3, with 7 bases aligning to TRBD1. Germline assignment: CDR1 SGHDT and CDR2 YYEEEE. This CDR3 region has 14 residues. J lost 5 bases, V lost 2 bases, and 4 bases had no gene match.

The chain carries TRBV4-2 and TRBJ2-2; 9 bases align to TRBD2. J lost 4 bases, V lost 1 base, and 7 bases had no gene match. The CDR3 runs 17 residues. Germline-derived CDR1 and CDR2 are LGHNA and YNFKEQ. DNA of the CDR3: TGTGCCAGCAGCCAAGTGGCCAGCGGGGGGCCCACCGGGGAGCTGTTTTTT. Its translation is CASSQVASGGPTGELFF.

The CDR3 DNA sequence: TGTGCCATCAGCTCAGGGGAGGGTGAAAAACTGTTTTTT. The encoded protein is CAISSGEGEKLFF. The chain couples TRBV10-3 to TRBJ1-4; TRBD1 is a possible D gene (6 bases). Germline lookup yields CDR1 ENHRY and CDR2 SYGVKD. V was pared by 6 bases and J by 7 bases, with 12 bases between. This CDR3 has 13 residues.

J is TRBJ1-3 and V is TRBV7-6, with a possible D match to TRBD1 (5 bases). The ends were cut back, 1 base at V and 0 bases at J, with 10 bases in the middle. Germline V gives CDR1 SGHVS, CDR2 FNYEAQ. This CDR3 is 16 amino acids long. The CDR3 nucleotides are TGTGCCAGCAGCTTAGGGATGGGGGGCTCTGGAAACACCATATATTTT. It encodes CASSLGMGGSGNTIYF.

This chain links TRBV28 with TRBJ1-3, with D unresolved. Trimming cost V 3 bases and J 0 bases, with 18 bases left between them. CDR1 and CDR2 from the germline V gene are MDHEN and SYDVKM. CDR3 length: 18 residues. CDR3 nucleotides: TGTGCCAGCAGTTTTAAGGCTCGGAGGGTGGACTCTGGAAACACCATATATTTT. Encoded protein: CASSFKARRVDSGNTIYF.

V is TRBV28 and J is TRBJ2-7; 7 bases fit TRBD2. After removal of 6 bases from V and 6 bases from J, the junction contained 8 bases not matched to a gene. CDR1 is MDHEN and CDR2 is SYDVKM in the germline V gene. The CDR3 has 13 amino acids. CDR3 in amino acids: CASRGGGRGEQYF. As DNA, the CDR3 is TGTGCCAGCAGGGGCGGGGGTCGGGGCGAGCAGTACTTC. The whole variable domain, filled in from reference TRBV28 and TRBJ2-7, reads DVKVTQSSRYLVKRTGEKVFLECVQDMDHENMFWYRQDPGLGLRLIYFSYDVKMKEKGDIPEGYSVSREKKERFSLILESASTNQTSMYLCASRGGGRGEQYFGPGTRLTVT.

The chain employs TRBV6-5 and TRBJ2-7; TRBD2 matches at 9 bases. The J segment lost 1 base and the V segment lost 0 bases, leaving 4 bases of the junction unmatched. There are 16 residues in the CDR3. Germline V gene data show CDR1 as MNHEY and CDR2 as SVGAGI. In DNA form, the CDR3 reads TGTGCCAGCAGTTACTCGCGCAGCGGGGGGTCCTACGAGCAGTACTTC. Translated: CASSYSRSGGSYEQYF.

The chain employs TRBV7-6 and TRBJ2-3; a possible D gene is TRBD2 (6 bases). Germline values: CDR1 SGHVS, CDR2 FNYEAQ. The length of the CDR3 is 14 residues. V shed 5 bases and J shed 7 bases, with 16 bases lying between them. The CDR3 reads CASSLELAANTQYF. The CDR3 region has the DNA TGTGCCAGCAGCCTCGAACTAGCTGCAAATACGCAGTATTTT.

Worth noting for this clone: A read error is possible here, since a much larger clone lies one base away. The gene calls are TRBV7-7 and TRBJ1-1; 7 bases map to TRBD1. Germline CDR1 SSHAT, CDR2 FNYEAQ (reference sequence). With V trimmed by 2 bases and J by 4 bases, 1 base remained unmatched. The length of the CDR3 is 13 residues. The CDR3 bases are TGTGCCAGCAGCTTAAACAGGGGCACTGAAGCTTTCTTT. It specifies CASSLNRGTEAFF.

The gene calls are TRBV5-1 and TRBJ2-1, with 7 bases aligning to TRBD2. Germline lookup yields CDR1 SGHRS and CDR2 YFSETQ. Unmatched junction bases numbered 5, after V lost 4 bases and J lost 4 bases. The CDR3 has 14 residues. The CDR3 region has the DNA TGCGCCAGCAGCCCGGGGGGAAATTACAATGAGCAGTTCTTC. This gives the protein CASSPGGNYNEQFF.